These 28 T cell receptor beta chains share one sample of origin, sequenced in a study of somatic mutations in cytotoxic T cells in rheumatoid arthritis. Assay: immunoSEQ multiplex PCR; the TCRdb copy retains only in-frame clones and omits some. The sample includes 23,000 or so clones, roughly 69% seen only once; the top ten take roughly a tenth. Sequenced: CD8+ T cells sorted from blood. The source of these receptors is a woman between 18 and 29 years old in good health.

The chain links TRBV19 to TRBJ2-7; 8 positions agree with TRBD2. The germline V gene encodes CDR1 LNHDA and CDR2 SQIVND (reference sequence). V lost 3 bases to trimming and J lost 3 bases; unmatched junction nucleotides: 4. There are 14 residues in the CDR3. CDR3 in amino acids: CASSMKGLDYEQYF. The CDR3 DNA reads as TGTGCCAGTAGTATGAAGGGACTAGACTACGAGCAGTACTTC.

The CDR3 DNA reads as TGCGCCAGCAGTCAACCTGGGGCCTACGAGCAGTACTTC. It is translated as CASSQPGAYEQYF. This rearrangement joins TRBV23-1 to TRBJ2-7; no definite D call. TRBV23-1 counts as an open reading frame of uncertain function. The CDR3 sequence is 13 residues long. The ends were cut back, 2 bases at V and 2 bases at J, with 7 bases in the middle.

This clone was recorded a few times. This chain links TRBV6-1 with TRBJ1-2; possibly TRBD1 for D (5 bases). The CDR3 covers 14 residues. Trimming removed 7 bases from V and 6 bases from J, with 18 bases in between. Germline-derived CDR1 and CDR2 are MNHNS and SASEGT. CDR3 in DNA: TGTGCCAGCAACCCGGGACTTCCGGTGCATGGCTACACCTTC. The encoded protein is CASNPGLPVHGYTF.

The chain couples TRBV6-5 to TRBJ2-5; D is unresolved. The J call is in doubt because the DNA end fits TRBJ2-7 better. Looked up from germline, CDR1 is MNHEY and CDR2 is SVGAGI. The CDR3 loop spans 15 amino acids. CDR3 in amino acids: CASSPFLGSSYEQYF. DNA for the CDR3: TGTGCCAGCAGCCCTTTCCTGGGGTCCTCCTACGAGCAGTACTTC.

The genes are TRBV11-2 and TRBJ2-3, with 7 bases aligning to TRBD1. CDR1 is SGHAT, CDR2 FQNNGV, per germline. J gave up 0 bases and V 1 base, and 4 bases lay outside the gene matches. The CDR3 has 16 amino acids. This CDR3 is CASSLGGTASTDTQYF. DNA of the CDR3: TGTGCCAGCAGCTTAGGAGGGACAGCTAGCACAGATACGCAGTATTTT.

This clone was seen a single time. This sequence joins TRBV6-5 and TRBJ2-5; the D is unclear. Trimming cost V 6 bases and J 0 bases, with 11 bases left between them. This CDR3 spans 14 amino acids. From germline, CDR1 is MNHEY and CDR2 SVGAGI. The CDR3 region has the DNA TGTGCCAGCAGACGGAAACGGTACCAAGAGACCCAGTACTTC. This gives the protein CASRRKRYQETQYF.

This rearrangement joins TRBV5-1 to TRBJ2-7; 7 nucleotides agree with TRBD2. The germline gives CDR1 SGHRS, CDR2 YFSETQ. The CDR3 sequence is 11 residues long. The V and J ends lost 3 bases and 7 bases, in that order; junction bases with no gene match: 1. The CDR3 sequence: CASSSRGEQYF. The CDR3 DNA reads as TGCGCCAGCAGCTCGCGGGGGGAGCAGTACTTC.

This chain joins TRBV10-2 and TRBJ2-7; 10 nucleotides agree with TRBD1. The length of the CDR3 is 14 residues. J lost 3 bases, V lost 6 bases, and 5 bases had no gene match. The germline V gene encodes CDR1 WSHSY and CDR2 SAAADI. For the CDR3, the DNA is TGCGCCAGCAGGTACGGGACAGGGGACTACGAGCAGTACTTC. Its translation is CASRYGTGDYEQYF.

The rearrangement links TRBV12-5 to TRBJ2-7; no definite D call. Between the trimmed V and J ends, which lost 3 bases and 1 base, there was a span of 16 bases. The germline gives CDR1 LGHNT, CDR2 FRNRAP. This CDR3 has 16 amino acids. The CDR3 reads CASGLRAGPVSYEQYV. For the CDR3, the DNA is TGTGCTAGTGGTTTACGGGCAGGCCCAGTTTCCTACGAGCAGTACGTC.

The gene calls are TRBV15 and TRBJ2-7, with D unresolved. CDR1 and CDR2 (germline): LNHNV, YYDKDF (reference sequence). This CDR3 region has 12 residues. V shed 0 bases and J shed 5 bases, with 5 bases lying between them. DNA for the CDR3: TGTGCCACCAGCAGAGATTCGAACGAGCAGTACTTC. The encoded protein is CATSRDSNEQYF.

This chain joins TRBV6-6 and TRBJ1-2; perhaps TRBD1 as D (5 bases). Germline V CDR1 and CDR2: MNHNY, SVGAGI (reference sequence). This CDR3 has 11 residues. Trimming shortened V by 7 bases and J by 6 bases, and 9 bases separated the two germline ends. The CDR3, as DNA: TGTGCCAGCAAGGGGCTAGATGGCTACACCTTC. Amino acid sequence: CASKGLDGYTF.

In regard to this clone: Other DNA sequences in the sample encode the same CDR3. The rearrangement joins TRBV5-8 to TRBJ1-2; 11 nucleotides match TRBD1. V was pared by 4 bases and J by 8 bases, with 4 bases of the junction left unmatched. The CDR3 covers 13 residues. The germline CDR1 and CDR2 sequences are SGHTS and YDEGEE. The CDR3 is CASSTGTGGGYTF. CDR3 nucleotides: TGTGCCAGCAGCACCGGGACAGGGGGGGGCTACACCTTC.

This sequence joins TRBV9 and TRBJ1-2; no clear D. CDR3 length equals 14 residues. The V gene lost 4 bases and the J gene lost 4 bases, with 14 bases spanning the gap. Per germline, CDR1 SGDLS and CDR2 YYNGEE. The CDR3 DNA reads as TGTGCCAGCAGCCCGGTTGGGCGCGTCTATGGCTACACCTTC. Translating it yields CASSPVGRVYGYTF.

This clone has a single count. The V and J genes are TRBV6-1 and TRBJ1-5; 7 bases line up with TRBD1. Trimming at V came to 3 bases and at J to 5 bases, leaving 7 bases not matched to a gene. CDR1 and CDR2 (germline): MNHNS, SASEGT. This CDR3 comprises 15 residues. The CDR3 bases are TGTGCCAGCAGTGACTGGACAGGTTCCCATCAGCCCCAGCATTTT. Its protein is CASSDWTGSHQPQHF.

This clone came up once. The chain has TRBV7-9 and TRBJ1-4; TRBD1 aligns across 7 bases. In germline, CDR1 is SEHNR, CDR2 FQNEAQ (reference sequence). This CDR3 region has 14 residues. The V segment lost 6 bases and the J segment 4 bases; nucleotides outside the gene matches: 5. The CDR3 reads CASSPTGYNEKLFF. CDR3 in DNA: TGTGCCAGCAGTCCGACAGGGTATAATGAAAAACTGTTTTTT. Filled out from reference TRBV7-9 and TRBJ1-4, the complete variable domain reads DTGVSQNPRHKITKRGQNVTFRCDPISEHNRLYWYRQTLGQGPEFLTYFQNEAQLEKSRLLSDRFSAERPKGSFSTLEIQRTEQGDSAMYLCASSPTGYNEKLFFGSGTQLSVL.

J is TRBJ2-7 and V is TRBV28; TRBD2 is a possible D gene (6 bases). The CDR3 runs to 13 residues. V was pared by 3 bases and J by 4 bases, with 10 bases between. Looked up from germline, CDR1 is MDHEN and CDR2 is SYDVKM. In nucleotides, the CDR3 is TGTGCCAGCAGTTTGTCCGGGACTTACGAGCAGTACGTC. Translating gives CASSLSGTYEQYV.

For the CDR3, the DNA is TGTGCCAGCAGCTTGGGGGACAGCCGGAGCACAGATACGCAGTATTTT. Amino acid sequence: CASSLGDSRSTDTQYF. The rearrangement links TRBV5-4 to TRBJ2-3, with TRBD1 identical over 7 bases. This CDR3 has 16 residues. The J segment lost 0 bases and the V segment lost 0 bases, leaving 4 bases of the junction unmatched. Germline assignment: CDR1 SGHNT and CDR2 YYREEE (reference sequence).

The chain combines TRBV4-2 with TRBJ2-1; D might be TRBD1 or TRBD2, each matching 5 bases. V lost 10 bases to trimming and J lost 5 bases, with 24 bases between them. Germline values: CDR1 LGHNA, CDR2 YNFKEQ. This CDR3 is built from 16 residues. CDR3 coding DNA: TGTGCCACTCTAAGCCTAGGGACCCCAGCCCACAATGAGCAGTTCTTC. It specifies CATLSLGTPAHNEQFF.

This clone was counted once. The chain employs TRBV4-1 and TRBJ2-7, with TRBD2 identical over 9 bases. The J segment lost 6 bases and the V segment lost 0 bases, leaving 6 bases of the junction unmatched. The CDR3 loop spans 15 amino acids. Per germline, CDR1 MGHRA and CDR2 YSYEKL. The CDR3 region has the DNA TGCGCCAGCAGCCAAGAGGCGGGAGGGCCGTTCGAGCAGTACTTC. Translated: CASSQEAGGPFEQYF.

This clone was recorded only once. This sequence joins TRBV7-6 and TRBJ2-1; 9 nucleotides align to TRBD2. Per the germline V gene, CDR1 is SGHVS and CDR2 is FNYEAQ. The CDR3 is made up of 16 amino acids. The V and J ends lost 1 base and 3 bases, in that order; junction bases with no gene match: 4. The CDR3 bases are TGTGCCAGCAGCTTAGATTCGCGGGGGGGCTACAATGAGCAGTTCTTC. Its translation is CASSLDSRGGYNEQFF. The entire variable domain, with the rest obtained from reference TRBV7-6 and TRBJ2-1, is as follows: GAGVSQSPRYKVTKRGQDVALRCDPISGHVSLYWYRQALGQGPEFLTYFNYEAQQDKSGLPNDRFSAERPEGSISTLTIQRTEQRDSAMYRCASSLDSRGGYNEQFFGPGTRLTVL.

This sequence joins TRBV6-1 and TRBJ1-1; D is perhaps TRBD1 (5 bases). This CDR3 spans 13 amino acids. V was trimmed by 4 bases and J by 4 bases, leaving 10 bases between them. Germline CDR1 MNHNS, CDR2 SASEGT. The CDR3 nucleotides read TGTGCCAGCAGTGGTTTTGGGGCCACTGAAGCTTTCTTT. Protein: CASSGFGATEAFF.

CDR3 nucleotide sequence: TGTGCCACCCGGGAACGAAGGGGGGAAATGAACACCGGGGAGCTGTTTTTT. This gives the protein CATRERRGEMNTGELFF. The chain has TRBV10-3 and TRBJ2-2; D possibly uses TRBD1 or TRBD2 (6 bases each). This CDR3 is 17 amino acids long. CDR1 ENHRY and CDR2 SYGVKD come from the germline V gene. Deletions cut 10 bases from V and 1 base from J, with 22 bases between.

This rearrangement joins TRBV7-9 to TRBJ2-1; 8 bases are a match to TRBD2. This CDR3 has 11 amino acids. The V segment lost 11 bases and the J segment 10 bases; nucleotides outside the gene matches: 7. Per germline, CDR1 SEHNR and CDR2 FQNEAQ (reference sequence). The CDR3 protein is CAAWTSYEQFF. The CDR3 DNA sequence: TGTGCCGCCTGGACTAGCTACGAGCAGTTCTTC.

The CDR3 bases are TGTGCCAGCAGCTGGGGACCCGACAATCAGCCCCAGCATTTT. Encoded protein: CASSWGPDNQPQHF. The chain is built from TRBV5-6 and TRBJ1-5; D possibly corresponds to TRBD1 (5 bases). Trimming cost V 3 bases and J 3 bases, with 10 bases left between them. CDR3 size: 14 residues. The V gene's germline CDR1 is SGHDT and CDR2 YYEEEE.

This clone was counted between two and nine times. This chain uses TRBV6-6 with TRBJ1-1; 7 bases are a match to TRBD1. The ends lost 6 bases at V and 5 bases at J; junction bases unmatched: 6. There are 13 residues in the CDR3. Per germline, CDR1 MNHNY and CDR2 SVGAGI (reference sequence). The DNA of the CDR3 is TGTGCCAGCAGCGAGGGGGCTGGGACTGAAGCTTTCTTT. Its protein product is CASSEGAGTEAFF.

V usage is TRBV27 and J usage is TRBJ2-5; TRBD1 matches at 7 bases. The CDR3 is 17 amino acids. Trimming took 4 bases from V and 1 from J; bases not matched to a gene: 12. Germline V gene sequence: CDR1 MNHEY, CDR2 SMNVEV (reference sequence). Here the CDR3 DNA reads TGTGCCAGCAGTTCTATCTTTACCGGGACAGTCCAAGAGACCCAGTACTTC. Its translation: CASSSIFTGTVQETQYF.

Written as DNA, the CDR3 is TGCGCCAGCAGCTTGGCCGGGGGCCGGGGGTACTACGAGCAGTACTTC. It codes for CASSLAGGRGYYEQYF. This chain connects TRBV5-1 to TRBJ2-7; D may match TRBD1 or TRBD2 (6 bases each). CDR1 and CDR2 (germline): SGHRS, YFSETQ. The germline V and J ends were trimmed by 0 bases and 3 bases, with 16 bases remaining between them. This CDR3 has 16 amino acids.

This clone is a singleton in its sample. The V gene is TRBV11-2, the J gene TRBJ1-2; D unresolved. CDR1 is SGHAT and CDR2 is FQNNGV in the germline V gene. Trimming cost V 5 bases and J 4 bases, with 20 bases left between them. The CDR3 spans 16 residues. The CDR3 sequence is CASSPLNPGRLYGYTF. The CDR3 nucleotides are TGTGCCAGCAGCCCTCTAAACCCGGGCCGCCTCTATGGCTACACCTTC.